Following are 27 T cell receptor beta chains from one sample sequenced in a study of T cells of healthy individuals. TCRdb itself ran the 5' RACE reads through MiXCR, one entry per CDR3 protein. This table holds approximately 58,000 distinct CDR3 sequences, roughly 15% found once. These receptors all come from a human donor in good health.

This clonotype was found a few times. This chain joins TRBV20-1 and TRBJ2-7; possible D gene TRBD1, 6 bases. Per the germline V gene, CDR1 is DFQATT and CDR2 is SNEGSKA (reference sequence). The CDR3 has 13 amino acids. V was pared by 2 bases and J by 6 bases, with 14 bases between. DNA of the CDR3: TGCAGTGCTAGACGCAGGGGATATGGCGAGCAGTACTTC. Amino acid sequence: CSARRRGYGEQYF.

The chain has TRBV20-1 and TRBJ2-5, with 10 bases matching TRBD2. The CDR3 is 15 residues long. Germline assignment: CDR1 DFQATT and CDR2 SNEGSKA (reference sequence). Germline trimming cut 7 bases from V and 4 bases from J; bases unmatched to any gene: 12. The CDR3: CSGGQREGNGETQYF. The CDR3 DNA is TGCAGTGGGGGACAGCGGGAGGGGAATGGAGAGACCCAGTACTTC.

There are many counts of this clonotype. The chain combines TRBV12-3 or TRBV12-4 with TRBJ2-3, with 7 bases aligning to TRBD2. The trim removed 6 bases at V and 5 bases at J, leaving 14 bases unmatched. This CDR3 spans 16 amino acids. Written as DNA, the CDR3 is TGTGCCAGCAGCGGGGTCCGTGGTCGGGAGGTAGATACGCAGTATTTT. Its translation: CASSGVRGREVDTQYF.

This chain uses TRBV6-5 with TRBJ2-1; no firm D call. CDR1 is MNHEY, CDR2 SVGAGI, per germline. V shed 11 bases and J shed 0 bases, with 26 bases lying between them. The CDR3 runs to 18 residues. The DNA of the CDR3 is TGTGCCTTCCGAGCCGGGCCTAACGCGCGCAGCTCCTACAATGAGCAGTTCTTC. It yields the protein CAFRAGPNARSSYNEQFF.

This clonotype occurred many times. The chain is built from TRBV5-5 and TRBJ1-4, with 7 bases matching TRBD1. This CDR3 has 15 amino acids. Germline V gene data show CDR1 as SGHKS and CDR2 as YYEKEE (reference sequence). Unmatched junction bases numbered 5, after V lost 0 bases and J lost 6 bases. This chain's CDR3 is CASSLVPGGDEKLFF. DNA for the CDR3: TGTGCCAGCAGCTTGGTTCCAGGGGGGGATGAAAAACTGTTTTTT. Full variable domain (remainder filled in from reference TRBV5-5 and TRBJ1-4): DAGVTQSPTHLIKTRGQQVTLRCSPISGHKSVSWYQQVLGQGPQFIFQYYEKEERGRGNFPDRFSARQFPNYSSELNVNALLLGDSALYLCASSLVPGGDEKLFFGSGTQLSVL.

This clonotype has only one observation. This chain connects TRBV6-1 to TRBJ1-2; D not resolved. CDR3 size: 12 residues. V was cut by 6 bases and J by 0 bases, with 5 bases left in between. Germline CDR1 and CDR2: MNHNS and SASEGT. The CDR3: CASRLANYGYTF. CDR3 DNA sequence: TGTGCCAGCAGATTAGCTAACTATGGCTACACCTTC.

The table lists this clonotype with many counts. The chain uses TRBV7-8 and TRBJ1-3; D gene uncertain. Trimming removed 0 bases from V and 0 bases from J, with 9 bases in between. Germline CDR1 reads SGHVS; CDR2 reads FQNEAQ. The CDR3 has 16 residues. This CDR3 reads CASSLAALSSGNTIYF. DNA for the CDR3: TGTGCCAGCAGCTTAGCGGCCCTTAGCTCTGGAAACACCATATATTTT.

Concerning this clonotype: This may come from a read error, since a much larger clone is one base off. The chain is built from TRBV7-2 and TRBJ1-2, with D possibly being TRBD1 (6 bases). CDR1 and CDR2 (germline): SGHTA, FQGNSA. The CDR3 totals 14 residues. The CDR3 loop reads CASSGTGFNYGYNF. CDR3 nucleotide sequence: TGTGCCAGCAGCGGTACAGGGTTTAACTATGGCTACAACTTC.

The chain couples TRBV10-3 to TRBJ2-3; weak D call: TRBD2 (5 bases). Germline values: CDR1 ENHRY, CDR2 SYGVKD. Trimming took off 3 bases at V and 0 bases at J, with 13 bases between the two ends. This CDR3 comprises 16 residues. CDR3 residues: CAISEPGGASTDTQYF. The DNA of the CDR3 is TGTGCCATCAGTGAACCAGGAGGTGCTAGCACAGATACGCAGTATTTT.

J is TRBJ2-3 and V is TRBV29-1; 7 nucleotides align to TRBD2. The CDR3 totals 14 residues. Trimming cost V 6 bases and J 6 bases; bases outside gene matches: 12. CDR1 and CDR2 (germline): SQVTM, ANQGSEA. CDR3: CSVRLAQGQDTQYF. CDR3 sequence (DNA): TGCAGCGTCCGACTAGCACAAGGTCAGGATACGCAGTATTTT.

This clonotype was observed a few times. This chain connects TRBV5-6 to TRBJ2-5; TRBD1 is a possible D gene (5 bases). Trimming pared 5 bases from V and 0 bases from J, leaving 14 bases between. Germline CDR1 is SGHDT and CDR2 is YYEEEE. CDR3 length: 15 residues. The CDR3 DNA sequence: TGTGCCAGCAGTTCCTTCTGGGGCAACCAAGAGACCCAGTACTTC. Translating gives CASSSFWGNQETQYF.

This clonotype was seen a few times. This chain links TRBV7-2 with TRBJ1-1; no definite D call. With 6 bases removed from V and 8 bases from J, the gap between germline ends came to 10 bases. The germline V gene has CDR1 SGHTA and CDR2 FQGNSA. This CDR3 has 11 amino acids. The CDR3 DNA reads TGTGCCAGCAGTTCCCCGTACGAAGCTTTCTTT. It specifies CASSSPYEAFF.

Many counts were recorded for this clonotype. The chain carries TRBV12-3 or TRBV12-4 and TRBJ2-7, with 8 bases that match TRBD1. The CDR3 runs 16 residues. With V trimmed by 4 bases and J by 6 bases, 14 bases remained unmatched. The CDR3, as DNA: TGTGCCAGCAGTTGGGGTCCAGGACAGGGAAATAGCGAGCAGTACTTC. The encoded protein is CASSWGPGQGNSEQYF.

V is TRBV29-1 and J is TRBJ1-4; 10 bases match TRBD1. The CDR3 runs to 14 residues. With 6 bases clipped from V and 3 bases from J, the junction kept 4 bases outside the gene matches. CDR1 SQVTM and CDR2 ANQGSEA come from the germline V gene. The CDR3 nucleotides read TGCAGCGTGGGGGACAGGGGCGCTAATGAAAAACTGTTTTTT. Amino acids: CSVGDRGANEKLFF.

This rearrangement joins TRBV29-1 to TRBJ2-7; D ambiguous. The germline CDR1 and CDR2 sequences are SQVTM and ANQGSEA. The CDR3 length is 13 residues. V was cut by 4 bases and J by 0 bases, with 10 bases left in between. The CDR3 bases are TGCAGCGTTGGGGCAGGAAGCTCCTACGAGCAGTACTTC. Its translation: CSVGAGSSYEQYF.

This clonotype has just a few counts. The DNA is omitted, as the CDR3 cannot be located on it reliably, and the CDR3 follows TCRdb's listing. The chain employs TRBV21-1 and TRBJ2-6. TRBV21-1 is given as a pseudogene. Termini included, the CDR3 measures 17 amino acids. CDR3 loop: CASSTSKVGPGANVLTF.

This clonotype was observed many times. The chain has TRBV12-3 or TRBV12-4 and TRBJ2-7; D is possibly TRBD1 (6 bases). V lost 5 bases and J lost 1, with 12 bases in between. This CDR3 is 14 amino acids long. This CDR3 is CASSQQGWSYEQYF. Here the CDR3 DNA reads TGTGCCAGCAGTCAACAGGGTTGGTCCTACGAGCAGTACTTC.

J is TRBJ2-2 and V is TRBV12-3 or TRBV12-4; no clear D. The CDR3 is 14 amino acids. Trimming cost V 6 bases and J 3 bases, with 11 bases left between them. DNA of the CDR3: TGTGCCAGCAGGTGGCTTTTGGACACCGGGGAGCTGTTTTTT. This sequence encodes CASRWLLDTGELFF.

This chain connects TRBV12-3 or TRBV12-4 to TRBJ1-1, with 8 bases fitting TRBD1. Germline trimming cut 7 bases from V and 1 base from J; bases unmatched to any gene: 5. This CDR3 is 14 amino acids long. This CDR3 reads CASTTGQGNTEAFF. CDR3 DNA sequence: TGTGCCAGCACCACTGGACAGGGGAACACTGAAGCTTTCTTT.

This clonotype showed up just a few times. The chain employs TRBV29-1 and TRBJ2-3; 8 bases map to TRBD2. Germline V gives CDR1 SQVTM, CDR2 ANQGSEA. The CDR3 is 11 residues long. The V segment lost 8 bases and the J segment 9 bases; nucleotides outside the gene matches: 7. CDR3 sequence: CSPRGGMTQYF. CDR3 sequence (DNA): TGCAGCCCCCGGGGGGGGATGACGCAGTATTTT.

This chain uses TRBV9 with TRBJ1-2; perhaps TRBD1 as D (5 bases). Germline V lookup: CDR1 SGDLS, CDR2 YYNGEE. CDR3 length: 14 residues. V was pared by 3 bases and J by 2 bases, with 11 bases between. Here the CDR3 reads CASSGQKFNYGYTF. For the CDR3, the DNA is TGTGCCAGCAGCGGACAGAAATTCAACTATGGCTACACCTTC. The full variable domain, in which reference TRBV9 and TRBJ1-2 provide the parts outside the CDR3, is DSGVTQTPKHLITATGQRVTLRCSPRSGDLSVYWYQQSLDQGLQFLIQYYNGEERAKGNILERFSAQQFPDLHSELNLSSLELGDSALYFCASSGQKFNYGYTFGSGTRLTVV.

This clonotype was observed at least ten times. This chain links TRBV4-3 with TRBJ2-3; D is possibly TRBD2 (5 bases). The CDR3 extends over 13 amino acids. CDR1 LGHNA and CDR2 YSLEER come from the germline V gene. The ends were cut back, 0 bases at V and 6 bases at J, with 7 bases in the middle. This CDR3 reads CASSQDWRDTQYF. The CDR3 DNA reads TGCGCCAGCAGCCAAGATTGGAGGGATACGCAGTATTTT.

The chain has TRBV15 and TRBJ2-1; the match to TRBD2 covers 9 bases. The V gene's germline CDR1 is LNHNV and CDR2 YYDKDF (reference sequence). There are 14 residues in the CDR3. V gave up 8 bases and J gave up 8 bases; unmatched junction bases: 10. DNA for the CDR3: TGTGCCACCGAAGATTTAGCGGGAGATCATGAGCAGTTCTTC. It codes for CATEDLAGDHEQFF.

This clonotype was counted many times. The gene calls are TRBV20-1 and TRBJ2-3; D not certain. CDR3 size: 15 residues. V was trimmed by 0 bases and J by 5 bases, leaving 15 bases between them. Germline V gene lookup returns CDR1 DFQATT and CDR2 SNEGSKA (reference sequence). DNA for the CDR3: TGCAGTGCTAGAGATCTGTTGGAAGTTGGAGATACGCAGTATTTT. Encoded protein: CSARDLLEVGDTQYF.

This sequence joins TRBV4-3 and TRBJ2-1, with D hard to call. CDR3 length equals 16 residues. V lost 1 base and J 7 bases, leaving 17 bases between the germline ends. The V gene's germline CDR1 is LGHNA and CDR2 YSLEER. In DNA, the CDR3 is TGCGCCAGCAGCCAAGGGGTCCTCGCGGTTGGGAATGAGCAGTTCTTC. Translated: CASSQGVLAVGNEQFF.

The V and J genes are TRBV27 and TRBJ2-7; tentative D call: TRBD1 (5 bases). The V gene lost 5 bases and the J gene lost 7 bases, with 12 bases spanning the gap. Germline CDR1 and CDR2: MNHEY and SMNVEV (reference sequence). CDR3 length equals 12 residues. The CDR3 protein is CASSNLKGEQYF. As DNA, the CDR3 is TGTGCCAGCAGTAACCTAAAGGGGGAGCAGTACTTC.

As DNA, the CDR3 is TGTGCCGGACCCAGGGCGGGAGGGCCCGTCGGGGAGCTGTTTTTT. This translates into CAGPRAGGPVGELFF. The chain uses TRBV12-3 or TRBV12-4 and TRBJ2-2; 9 nucleotides agree with TRBD2. The CDR3 covers 15 residues. Trimming removed 11 bases from V and 7 bases from J; junction bases left unmatched: 14.